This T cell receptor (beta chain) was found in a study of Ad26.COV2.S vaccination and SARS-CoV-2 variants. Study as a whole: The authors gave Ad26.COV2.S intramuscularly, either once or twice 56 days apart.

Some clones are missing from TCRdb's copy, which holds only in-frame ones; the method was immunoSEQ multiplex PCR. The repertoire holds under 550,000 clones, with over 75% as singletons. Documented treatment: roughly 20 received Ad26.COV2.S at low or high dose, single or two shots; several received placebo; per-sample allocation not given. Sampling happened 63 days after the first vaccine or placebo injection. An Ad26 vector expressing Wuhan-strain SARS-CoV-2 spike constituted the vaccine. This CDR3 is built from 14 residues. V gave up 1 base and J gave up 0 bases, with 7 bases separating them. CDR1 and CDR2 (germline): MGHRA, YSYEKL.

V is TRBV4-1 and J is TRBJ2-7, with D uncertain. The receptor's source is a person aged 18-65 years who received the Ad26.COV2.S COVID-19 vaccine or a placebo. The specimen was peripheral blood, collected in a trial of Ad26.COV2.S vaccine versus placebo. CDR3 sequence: CASSQGASSYEQYF. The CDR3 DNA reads TGCGCCAGCAGCCAAGGCGCCAGCTCCTACGAGCAGTACTTC.